The 17 T cell receptor beta chains listed next were all sequenced from one sample in a study of CD8 T cells in ankylosing spondylitis (TCRdb year 2017). What the study reported, not specific to this receptor: A TCR beta motif of fewer than 10 highly homologous amino acid variants appeared characteristic of blood from ankylosing spondylitis patients.

These receptors' antigens are unknown. Library generation was performed with 5' RACE. Instrument on record: Illumina HiSeq 2500. The public sequencing data were trimmed at Q25 with fastp and processed into clonotypes with MiXCR by TCRdb, which kept only in-frame beta chains. Here each entry gathers all rows of one CDR3 protein and keeps the most common genes and DNA. For this sample there are some 200,000 distinct CDR3 sequences; 6% to 8.5% appear just once. The top ten clones comprise 13% to 15% of the sample. What was sequenced was blood, either unsorted or a sorted T cell fraction (not recorded which). The receptors originated from a male donor with ankylosing spondylitis.

This clonotype was found many times. The chain employs TRBV5-1 and TRBJ2-1; no clear D gene. V was shortened by 0 bases and J by 6 bases, with 10 bases between the two germline ends. CDR1 and CDR2 from the germline V gene are SGHRS and YFSETQ. CDR3 size: 14 residues. The CDR3 reads CASSLARGFNEQFF. The CDR3 DNA is TGCGCCAGCAGCTTGGCTCGCGGTTTCAATGAGCAGTTCTTC.

The chain combines TRBV6-1 with TRBJ1-5; 7 bases line up with TRBD1. There are 14 residues in the CDR3. Germline V gene data show CDR1 as MNHNS and CDR2 as SASEGT. Trimming removed 6 bases from V and 5 bases from J; junction bases left unmatched: 7. CDR3 coding DNA: TGTGCCAGCAGAACTTACACAGGGGATCAGCCCCAGCATTTT. The encoded protein is CASRTYTGDQPQHF.

This chain connects TRBV29-1 to TRBJ1-4; D is undetermined. CDR1 is SQVTM, CDR2 ANQGSEA, per germline. V was shortened by 5 bases and J by 3 bases, with 7 bases between the two germline ends. CDR3 size: 12 residues. CDR3 in amino acids: CSVWESNEKLFF. CDR3 nucleotides: TGCAGCGTTTGGGAATCTAATGAAAAACTGTTTTTT.

The CDR3 bases are TGTGCCAGTACCCGGGACAGCTTGAACACTGAAGCTTTCTTT. Amino acids: CASTRDSLNTEAFF. J is TRBJ1-1 and V is TRBV19, with 7 bases aligning to TRBD1. The V segment lost 7 bases and the J segment 0 bases; nucleotides outside the gene matches: 5. From germline, CDR1 is LNHDA and CDR2 SQIVND (reference sequence). The CDR3 is 14 residues long.

This clonotype was seen ten or more times. This chain links TRBV5-1 with TRBJ2-2, with TRBD2 matching over 10 bases. Germline trimming cut 1 base from V and 0 bases from J; bases unmatched to any gene: 0. The germline gives CDR1 SGHRS, CDR2 YFSETQ. The CDR3 runs 16 residues. CDR3 amino acids: CASSLTSGANTGELFF. CDR3 coding DNA: TGCGCCAGCAGCTTGACTAGCGGGGCGAACACCGGGGAGCTGTTTTTT.

This clonotype came up many times. The chain uses TRBV9 and TRBJ1-3; D remains ambiguous. Germline CDR1 reads SGDLS; CDR2 reads YYNGEE. Trimming cost V 0 bases and J 6 bases, with 13 bases left between them. This CDR3 region has 15 residues. The CDR3 reads CASSVDGYLLNTIYF. CDR3 DNA sequence: TGTGCCAGCAGCGTAGATGGCTATCTGCTAAACACCATATATTTT.

In this sample, this clonotype turned up a few times. The chain couples TRBV27 to TRBJ1-6; D unresolved. This CDR3 is built from 15 residues. V lost 8 bases and J 0 bases, leaving 11 bases between the germline ends. CDR1 and CDR2 from the germline V gene are MNHEY and SMNVEV (reference sequence). The CDR3 region is CASSGPSSYNSPLHF. The DNA for the CDR3 is TGTGCCAGCTCCGGGCCGAGCTCCTATAATTCACCCCTCCACTTT.

This clonotype was counted many times. The V gene is TRBV4-1, the J gene TRBJ2-2; D is possibly TRBD2 (6 bases). The CDR3 runs to 18 residues. The germline CDR1 and CDR2 sequences are MGHRA and YSYEKL. V shed 1 base and J shed 1 base, with 16 bases lying between them. The CDR3 DNA follows: TGCGCCAGCAGCCAAGTAGCCATGGCCGGGGGGAACACCGGGGAGCTGTTTTTT. Translated, it gives CASSQVAMAGGNTGELFF.

There are a few counts of this clonotype. This chain connects TRBV7-6 to TRBJ1-1, with a possible D match to TRBD1 (6 bases). CDR3 length: 13 amino acids. CDR1 and CDR2 from the germline V gene are SGHVS and FNYEAQ. The V and J ends lost 4 bases and 4 bases respectively, with 10 bases between them. Here the CDR3 DNA reads TGTGCCAGCAGCTCCGGGACAACCACTGAAGCTTTCTTT. Its translation: CASSSGTTTEAFF. Full variable domain (remainder filled in from reference TRBV7-6 and TRBJ1-1): GAGVSQSPRYKVTKRGQDVALRCDPISGHVSLYWYRQALGQGPEFLTYFNYEAQQDKSGLPNDRFSAERPEGSISTLTIQRTEQRDSAMYRCASSSGTTTEAFFGQGTRLTVV.

This clonotype has ten or more counts. The chain couples TRBV20-1 to TRBJ2-3, with a weak D call TRBD2 (7 bases). The germline V gene encodes CDR1 DFQATT and CDR2 SNEGSKA (reference sequence). The V and J ends lost 7 bases and 4 bases respectively, with 18 bases between them. The CDR3 is 14 residues long. CDR3 amino acids: CSVRGSGWSDTQYF. The CDR3 nucleotides read TGCAGTGTCAGGGGTAGCGGGTGGTCAGATACGCAGTATTTT.

This clonotype was seen repeatedly, ten times or more. This rearrangement joins TRBV9 to TRBJ1-1; unclear D gene. The CDR3 extends over 12 amino acids. V lost 2 bases to trimming and J lost 0 bases, with 2 bases between them. Looked up from germline, CDR1 is SGDLS and CDR2 is YYNGEE. The DNA of the CDR3 is TGTGCCAGCAGCGTTTTGAACACTGAAGCTTTCTTT. This sequence encodes CASSVLNTEAFF.

The sample holds many counts of this clonotype. V usage is TRBV24-1 and J usage is TRBJ2-7; D is perhaps TRBD2 (5 bases). CDR1 is KGHDR, CDR2 SFDVKD, per germline. The ends were cut back, 6 bases at V and 1 base at J, with 9 bases in the middle. This CDR3 has 13 amino acids. The CDR3 sequence: CATSPPGSYEQYF. For the CDR3, the DNA is TGTGCCACCAGTCCTCCGGGGTCCTACGAGCAGTACTTC.

This clonotype was detected ten times or more. The chain carries TRBV27 and TRBJ2-7; tentatively, D is TRBD1 or TRBD2 (5 bases each). The CDR3 contains 16 residues. The ends were cut back, 1 base at V and 6 bases at J, with 19 bases in the middle. The germline V gene has CDR1 MNHEY and CDR2 SMNVEV (reference sequence). CDR3 protein: CASSLLGENPSPEQYF. The CDR3 DNA follows: TGTGCCAGCAGTTTATTGGGGGAAAACCCCTCACCCGAGCAGTACTTC.

The chain links TRBV6-2 or TRBV6-3 to TRBJ2-6, with unresolved D. Trimming took 6 bases from V and 4 from J, leaving 13 bases between them. CDR1 is MNHEY and CDR2 is SVGEGT in the germline V gene. The CDR3 consists of 15 residues. The CDR3 here is CASSRRVLGANVLTF. The CDR3 DNA reads as TGTGCCAGCAGCCGAAGGGTATTGGGGGCCAACGTCCTGACTTTC.

This clonotype showed up many times. This chain connects TRBV7-2 to TRBJ2-1; D is unclear. Trimming pared 1 base from V and 5 bases from J, leaving 9 bases between. CDR1 and CDR2 from the germline V gene are SGHTA and FQGNSA. The CDR3 is 14 residues long. The CDR3 spells CASSLVYADNEQFF. The CDR3 DNA sequence: TGTGCCAGCAGCTTAGTATACGCCGACAATGAGCAGTTCTTC.

The sample holds many counts of this clonotype. This chain connects TRBV3-1 to TRBJ1-1; TRBD1 is a possible D gene (6 bases). This CDR3 comprises 15 residues. V dropped 4 bases and J dropped 7 bases, with 19 bases sitting between them. CDR1 and CDR2 from the germline V gene are LGHDT and YNNKEL (reference sequence). The CDR3 DNA follows: TGTGCCAGCAGCCTAGAGTGGGGGGGCGCGGGTGAAGCTTTCTTT. Residues: CASSLEWGGAGEAFF.

This clonotype came up a few times. This chain uses TRBV20-1 with TRBJ2-7; weak D call: TRBD2 (5 bases). The CDR3 is made up of 13 amino acids. The V gene's germline CDR1 is DFQATT and CDR2 SNEGSKA (reference sequence). V dropped 4 bases and J dropped 7 bases, with 17 bases sitting between them. CDR3 sequence reads: CSAIGGAPKEQYF. In nucleotides, the CDR3 is TGCAGTGCTATAGGAGGAGCGCCTAAGGAGCAGTACTTC.